A selection of T cell receptor beta chains follows, all from one sample in a study of T cell repertoires in cytomegalovirus infection. TCRdb re-called the reads through MiXCR, storing one row per CDR3 protein. In the table there are more than 150,000 distinct CDR3 sequences, roughly 17% of which are singletons. Input material: CD8+ T cells from PBMCs. These receptors all come from a human donor in good health (CMV status not recorded). Some clones in this sample may be carry-over from other donors' samples. CDR3s include the opening cysteine and the closing phenylalanine or tryptophan. A D gene is named only where the DNA matches it firmly. Clone size is stated in some rows and not others, as once, few, many or a class when expanded.

size: -; D: TRBD2; J: TRBJ2-1; V: TRBV7-2; DNA: TGTGCCAGCAGCTTAGGACTAGCGGGGAGTTTTTACAATGAGCAGTTCTTC; CDR3: CASSLGLAGSFYNEQFF
size: few; D: -; J: TRBJ2-4; V: TRBV10-3; DNA: TGTGCCATCAGTGAAGACTGGAGAGGAGCGGAGGTAGCCAAAAACATTCAGTACTTC; CDR3: CAISEDWRGAEVAKNIQYF
size: few; D: -; J: TRBJ2-7; V: TRBV7-8; DNA: TGTGCCAGCAGCAAGCAACAGTGGGAGGTAGGCGACGAGCAGTACTTC; CDR3: CASSKQQWEVGDEQYF
size: -; D: -; J: TRBJ2-7; V: TRBV28; DNA: TGTGCCAGCAGACTCACCCCGACTAGGAGCGAGCAGTACTTC; CDR3: CASRLTPTRSEQYF
size: few; D: TRBD2; J: TRBJ2-3; V: TRBV7-3; DNA: TGTGCCAGCAGCCCCGGGGGCGGGGGGTTAAATACGCAGTATTTT; CDR3: CASSPGGGGLNTQYF
size: few; D: TRBD1; J: TRBJ2-7; V: TRBV7-9; DNA: TGTGCCAGCAGTTCAGACAGGGGTCGAGCGCATTACGAGCAGTACTTC; CDR3: CASSSDRGRAHYEQYF
size: few; D: -; J: TRBJ2-3; V: TRBV7-6; DNA: TGTGCCAGCAGCTTCTCGGGGCGCCCGGGGGATACGCAGTATTTT; CDR3: CASSFSGRPGDTQYF
size: -; D: -; J: TRBJ2-7; V: TRBV7-6; DNA: TGTGCCAGCAGCCAACCAGGGCTGGAGCAGTACTTC; CDR3: CASSQPGLEQYF
size: -; D: TRBD1; J: TRBJ2-5; V: TRBV7-8; DNA: TGTGCCAGCAGCTGGAGACAGGGGGGACCTCAAGAGACCCAGTACTTC; CDR3: CASSWRQGGPQETQYF
size: few; D: TRBD2; J: TRBJ2-1; V: TRBV6-5; DNA: TGTGCCAGCAACCTAGCGGGGAACTCCTACAATGAGCAGTTCTTC; CDR3: CASNLAGNSYNEQFF
size: -; D: -; J: TRBJ2-7; V: TRBV28; DNA: TGTGCCAGCAGTTTCCCCCCCGGGAGTAGGCCCACCTACGAGCAGTACTTC; CDR3: CASSFPPGSRPTYEQYF
size: few; D: TRBD2; J: TRBJ2-3; V: TRBV7-2; DNA: TGTGCCAGCAGCCCGGGGGCGGGGGGAGCAGATACGCAGTATTTT; CDR3: CASSPGAGGADTQYF
size: -; D: -; J: TRBJ2-5; V: TRBV6-2/TRBV6-3; DNA: TGTGCCAGCAGTGTGGGTTTCCAAGAGACCCAGTACTTC; CDR3: CASSVGFQETQYF
size: -; D: -; J: TRBJ2-1; V: TRBV7-2; DNA: TGTGCCAGCAGCTGGATAAAGGGCTCCTACAATGAGCAGTTCTTC; CDR3: CASSWIKGSYNEQFF
size: few; D: -; J: TRBJ1-3; V: TRBV12-3/TRBV12-4; DNA: TGTGCCAGCAGTTTACCTTTAGGGAGTCTTGGAAACACCATATATTTT; CDR3: CASSLPLGSLGNTIYF
size: few; D: -; J: TRBJ1-1; V: TRBV10-3; DNA: TGTGCCATCTCAGCAGGAGCGGGGAACACTGAAGCTTTCTTT; CDR3: CAISAGAGNTEAFF
size: few; D: -; J: TRBJ1-1; V: TRBV7-9; DNA: TGTGCCAGCAGCTCCCGGTTTTGGGCGAGAGGCACTGAAGCTTTCTTT; CDR3: CASSSRFWARGTEAFF
size: few; D: -; J: TRBJ2-1; V: TRBV10-3; DNA: TGTGCCACCCACTCCATCCCCTACGACATGGGTAATGAGCAGTTCTTC; CDR3: CATHSIPYDMGNEQFF
size: few; D: -; J: TRBJ1-1; V: TRBV7-9; DNA: TGTGCCAGCACCGAGGGTTCAGCCGAAGCTTTCTTT; CDR3: CASTEGSAEAFF
size: few; D: -; J: TRBJ2-5; V: TRBV7-3; DNA: TGTGCCAGCAGCTCACAGGGTCGGGAGACCCAGTACTTC; CDR3: CASSSQGRETQYF
size: few; D: -; J: TRBJ2-5; V: TRBV11-2; DNA: TGTGCCAGCAGCTTCGCAGGCAAAGAGACCCAGTACTTC; CDR3: CASSFAGKETQYF
size: -; D: TRBD2; J: TRBJ2-7; V: TRBV28; DNA: TGTGCCAGCAGTTCCCTCCGACTAGCGGATATCTCCTACGAGCAGTACTTC; CDR3: CASSSLRLADISYEQYF
size: -; D: -; J: TRBJ1-2; V: TRBV29-1; DNA: TGCAGCGTTGACAGGCGGAAAGCTAACTATGGCTACACCTTC; CDR3: CSVDRRKANYGYTF
size: -; D: -; J: TRBJ1-2; V: TRBV27; DNA: TGTGCCAGCAGTTTCTCCTCCCCCCGGACTTTGTATGGCTACACCTTC; CDR3: CASSFSSPRTLYGYTF
size: few; D: -; J: TRBJ2-2; V: TRBV6-2/TRBV6-3; DNA: TGTGCCAGCAGTTACGTGGGGTCTTTCTATAACACCGGGGAGCTGTTTTTT; CDR3: CASSYVGSFYNTGELFF
size: -; D: -; J: TRBJ2-3; V: TRBV11-2; DNA: TGTGCCAGCAGCCCCAACGGTCCCACAGATACGCAGTATTTT; CDR3: CASSPNGPTDTQYF
size: few; D: -; J: TRBJ2-1; V: TRBV14; DNA: TGTGCCAGCAGCCCCTGGGACAATGAGCAGTTCTTC; CDR3: CASSPWDNEQFF
size: -; D: -; J: TRBJ2-7; V: TRBV7-2; DNA: TGTGCCAGCAGCTTAGTCCAGTACGACGAGCAGTACTTC; CDR3: CASSLVQYDEQYF
size: few; D: TRBD1; J: TRBJ2-5; V: TRBV29-1; DNA: TGCAGCGTCCCCTTCGCGGGACAGGTCCGGGAGACCCAGTACTTC; CDR3: CSVPFAGQVRETQYF
size: -; D: -; J: TRBJ2-5; V: TRBV27; DNA: TGTGCCAGCAGTTCGGACAGGAGCCCAGCGGGGACCCAGTACTTC; CDR3: CASSSDRSPAGTQYF
size: -; D: -; J: TRBJ1-1; V: TRBV6-2/TRBV6-3; DNA: TGTGCCAGCAGCCCCCCGACGAGTATGAACACTGAAGCTTTCTTT; CDR3: CASSPPTSMNTEAFF
size: -; D: TRBD2; J: TRBJ2-3; V: TRBV2; DNA: TGTGCCGTTTCCGGGACTAGCGGGAGACTTGATACGCAGTATTTT; CDR3: CAVSGTSGRLDTQYF
size: many; D: TRBD1; J: TRBJ2-7; V: TRBV7-3; DNA: TGTGCCAGCAGCTTAAGCGGGACAGGGCCGTACGAGCAGTACTTC; CDR3: CASSLSGTGPYEQYF
size: many; D: -; J: TRBJ1-1; V: TRBV7-3; DNA: TGTGCCAGCAGCCCGGTTGGGGGAGGCTCTGAAGCTTTCTTT; CDR3: CASSPVGGGSEAFF
size: -; D: TRBD1; J: TRBJ2-1; V: TRBV28; DNA: TGTGCCAGCAGTTTGAGACAGGGGTGGTCGGGTGAGCAGTTCTTC; CDR3: CASSLRQGWSGEQFF
size: -; D: -; J: TRBJ1-1; V: TRBV20-1; DNA: TGCAGTGCCGTAGGGTCCGAAGCTTTCTTT; CDR3: CSAVGSEAFF
size: few; D: TRBD1; J: TRBJ2-1; V: TRBV19; DNA: TGTGCCACCCCAGCCAGGACAGGGGTGGGTTCCTACAATGAGCAGTTCTTC; CDR3: CATPARTGVGSYNEQFF
size: few; D: -; J: TRBJ2-4; V: TRBV20-1; DNA: TGCAGTGCTCTCCCTCGGCCCCTGGGGGAAAACATTCAGTACTTC; CDR3: CSALPRPLGENIQYF
size: few; D: TRBD2; J: TRBJ2-1; V: TRBV12-3/TRBV12-4; DNA: TGTGCCAGCAGTTCCACGACTAGCGGGGGCGATGAGCAGTTCTTC; CDR3: CASSSTTSGGDEQFF
size: few; D: -; J: TRBJ2-1; V: TRBV28; DNA: TGTGCCAGCAGTTCCTTTAGAAGCGGATCTTACAATGAGCAGTTCTTC; CDR3: CASSSFRSGSYNEQFF